This T cell receptor (beta chain) is from a study of T cells after yellow fever vaccination. Overall study context: Each low-cell-number fraction was prepared by means of SMART-Seq v4 Ultra Low Input.

V lost 1 base to trimming and J lost 7 bases, with 13 bases between them. Germline V gives CDR1 SEHNR, CDR2 FQNEAQ (reference sequence). There are 14 residues in the CDR3. As concerns this clonotype: Antigen unknown.

5'RACE template switching generated TCR cDNA, adding a universal primer site and UMIs. TCRdb re-analysed the 5' RACE reads in MiXCR, keeping a single row per CDR3 protein. This table has a few hundred thousand distinct CDR3 sequences, about 6.9% appearing once. Overall study findings and caveats: Abundant clonotypes (contaminants from the bulk population) could be present in FACS-sorted repertoires. Detected again after the booster were most primary-vaccination clones, at approximately 96% CD4 and roughly 88% CD8.

This specimen was PBMCs, taken about 41 days after the first yellow fever vaccination. This sequence originates from a man between 18 and 35 years old who received the YFV17D yellow fever vaccine. J is TRBJ1-1 and V is TRBV7-9, with unresolved D. In DNA, the CDR3 is TGTGCCAGCAGCTTAGTCTCTCCGGGGAGTGAAGCTTTCTTT. This sequence encodes CASSLVSPGSEAFF.